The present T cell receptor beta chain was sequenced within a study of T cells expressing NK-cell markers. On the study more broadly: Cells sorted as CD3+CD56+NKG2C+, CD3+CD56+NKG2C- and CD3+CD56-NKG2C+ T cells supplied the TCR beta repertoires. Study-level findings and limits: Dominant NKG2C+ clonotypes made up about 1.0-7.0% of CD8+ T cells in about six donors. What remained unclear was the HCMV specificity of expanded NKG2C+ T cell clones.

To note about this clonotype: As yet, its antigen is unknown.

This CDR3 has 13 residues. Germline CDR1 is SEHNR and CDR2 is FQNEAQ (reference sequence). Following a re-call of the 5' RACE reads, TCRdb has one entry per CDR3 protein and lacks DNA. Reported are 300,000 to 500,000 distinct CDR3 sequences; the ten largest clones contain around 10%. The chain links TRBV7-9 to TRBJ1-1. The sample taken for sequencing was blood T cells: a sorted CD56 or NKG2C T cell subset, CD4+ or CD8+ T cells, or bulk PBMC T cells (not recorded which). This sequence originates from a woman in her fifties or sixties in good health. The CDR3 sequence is CAIPREGNTEAFF.